This TCR beta chain was captured in a study of shared clonotypes between healthy human individuals. Each subset's genomic DNA was split evenly across several immunoSEQ plates. This table comes from immunoSEQ multiplex PCR, and its TCRdb copy is limited to in-frame clones, with some not included. The table records approximately 2.3 million clones, over 85% of them present only once. Trimming took off 5 bases at V and 8 bases at J, with 10 bases between the two ends. This CDR3 comprises 12 residues. CDR1 is MDHEN and CDR2 is SYDVKM in the germline V gene. The TCR sequence derives from a man between 18 and 29 years old in good health. Some clones in this sample may be carry-over from other donors' samples. The sequenced sample was naive CD4+ T cells from PBMCs. The subset was: CD45RA+ positively selected. The chain recombines TRBV28 with TRBJ2-1; D might be TRBD2 (5 bases). The CDR3 DNA reads TGTGCCAGCAGTCGTGGGGAGTATGAGCAGTTCTTC. Translation: CASSRGEYEQFF.